These 23 T cell receptor beta chains originate from one sample sequenced in a study of cytomegalovirus exposure and HLA in healthy donors (dated by TCRdb to about 2017). The library was prepared using the immunoSEQ multiplex PCR assay. For the multiplex PCR, a mixture combining 60 forward primers for TCR Vbeta segments and 13 reverse primers for TCR Jbeta segments was used. Not all clones reach the TCRdb copy of this immuneACCESS table, which keeps in-frame sequences only. Checked studies attribute under half of the gap to unresolved V genes and leave the rest unexplained. This sample holds about 160,000 clones; around 84% were observed only once. The ten largest clones take up roughly 3% of the sample. Source material: PBMCs. These receptors all stem from a woman aged 40 to 55 in good health and CMV-seronegative.

The chain combines TRBV4-2 with TRBJ2-6, with D tentatively TRBD1 (6 bases). The CDR3 has 19 amino acids. V lost 5 bases and J lost 1, with 21 bases in between. Germline CDR1 is LGHNA and CDR2 is YNFKEQ. The CDR3 is CASSGTDRLYSSGANVLTF. The CDR3 bases are TGTGCCAGCAGCGGGACCGACAGGTTGTATTCTTCTGGGGCCAACGTCCTGACTTTC.

The chain joins TRBV6-5 to TRBJ1-2, with D perhaps matching TRBD1 (5 bases). V dropped 2 bases and J dropped 8 bases, with 12 bases sitting between them. There are 13 residues in the CDR3. Germline loops: CDR1 MNHEY, CDR2 SVGAGI. The CDR3, as DNA: TGTGCCAGCAGTTACAAAGGGGTGTACGGCTACACCTTC. It yields the protein CASSYKGVYGYTF.

V gene TRBV6-1 combines with J gene TRBJ1-4; possibly TRBD1 for D (6 bases). The CDR3 runs 14 residues. Germline V gene sequence: CDR1 MNHNS, CDR2 SASEGT. V lost 6 bases, J lost 1 base, and 9 bases lay in between. The CDR3 sequence is CASRRDITNEKLFF. Here the CDR3 DNA reads TGTGCCAGCAGACGGGACATAACTAATGAAAAACTGTTTTTT.

This rearrangement joins TRBV6-4 to TRBJ2-2, with D perhaps TRBD2 (6 bases). V lost 0 bases and J lost 2, with 7 bases in between. The CDR3 length is 15 residues. Looked up from germline, CDR1 is MRHNA and CDR2 is SNTAGT. CDR3 amino acids: CASSDSAGNTGELFF. CDR3 sequence (DNA): TGTGCCAGCAGTGACTCAGCGGGTAACACCGGGGAGCTGTTTTTT.

J is TRBJ2-7 and V is TRBV27; 8 bases align to TRBD2. Germline CDR1 and CDR2: MNHEY and SMNVEV (reference sequence). The length of the CDR3 is 15 residues. V dropped 4 bases and J dropped 6; count of bases not matched to a gene: 11. The CDR3 region has the DNA TGTGCCAGCAGTTCCTACCGGACTAGCCCGGGCGAGCAGTACTTC. Encoded protein: CASSSYRTSPGEQYF.

This clone was detected a few times. The J gene is TRBJ1-5, the V gene TRBV6-1, with 7 positions matching TRBD1. V trimming: 7 bases; J trimming: 6 bases; junction bases outside the gene matches: 3. The CDR3 sequence is 12 residues long. The germline V gene has CDR1 MNHNS and CDR2 SASEGT. Written as DNA, the CDR3 is TGTGCCAGCAACACAGGGGTTCAGCCCCAGCATTTT. This translates into CASNTGVQPQHF.

The chain joins TRBV6-6 to TRBJ2-5, with D maybe TRBD2 (6 bases). V was shortened by 7 bases and J by 7 bases, with 10 bases between the two germline ends. Looked up from germline, CDR1 is MNHNY and CDR2 is SVGAGI (reference sequence). The length of the CDR3 is 11 residues. This CDR3 is CASTDGGTQYF. In nucleotides, the CDR3 is TGTGCCAGCACCGACGGGGGGACCCAGTACTTC.

This chain links TRBV5-1 with TRBJ1-1; D is undetermined. Per germline, CDR1 SGHRS and CDR2 YFSETQ. This CDR3 has 14 amino acids. Trimming took off 4 bases at V and 0 bases at J, with 10 bases between the two ends. CDR3 bases: TGCGCCAGCAGCCGGAGGGAAGTGAACACTGAAGCTTTCTTT. This translates into CASSRREVNTEAFF.

The rearrangement links TRBV11-2 to TRBJ2-1, with D perhaps TRBD2 (6 bases). This CDR3 has 15 amino acids. The germline gives CDR1 SGHAT, CDR2 FQNNGV. V lost 6 bases to trimming and J lost 2 bases, with 14 bases between them. The CDR3 nucleotides are TGTGCCAGCAGACCGTATGGCGGGACCTACAATGAGCAGTTCTTC. This gives the protein CASRPYGGTYNEQFF.

This chain connects TRBV5-1 to TRBJ2-5; 9 positions match TRBD2. CDR3 length: 16 residues. The junction had 8 bases not matched to a gene; V was cut back by 0 bases and J by 5 bases. The germline gives CDR1 SGHRS, CDR2 YFSETQ. CDR3 region: CASSLVGGGAVETQYF. The CDR3, as DNA: TGCGCCAGCAGCTTGGTCGGCGGGGGGGCCGTTGAGACCCAGTACTTC.

This clone is a singleton in its sample. The genes are TRBV5-1 and TRBJ1-2; maybe TRBD1 (6 bases). This CDR3 region has 15 residues. With 0 bases removed from V and 5 bases from J, the gap between germline ends came to 14 bases. CDR1 and CDR2 from the germline V gene are SGHRS and YFSETQ. The CDR3 spells CASSLGGGQKYGYTF. The CDR3 DNA follows: TGCGCCAGCAGCTTGGGAGGCGGACAGAAGTATGGCTACACCTTC.

The V and J genes are TRBV27 and TRBJ1-1, with D hard to call. Germline V gene sequence: CDR1 MNHEY, CDR2 SMNVEV (reference sequence). Trimming stripped 6 bases from V and 0 bases from J, with 11 bases between. The CDR3 spans 14 residues. Here the CDR3 reads CASRFGLMNTEAFF. The CDR3 DNA follows: TGTGCCAGCAGATTCGGTCTCATGAACACTGAAGCTTTCTTT.

V is TRBV19 and J is TRBJ1-4; D is possibly TRBD1 (5 bases). The V gene lost 8 bases and the J gene lost 4 bases, with 11 bases spanning the gap. The CDR3 has 13 residues. Germline V gives CDR1 LNHDA, CDR2 SQIVND (reference sequence). CDR3 bases: TGTGCCAGTGACCAGGGATATAATGAAAAACTGTTTTTT. It encodes CASDQGYNEKLFF.

This sequence joins TRBV5-1 and TRBJ2-7; 9 positions agree with TRBD1. V was clipped by 6 bases and J by 6 bases; unmatched bases: 7. The CDR3 extends over 13 amino acids. Germline V CDR1 and CDR2: SGHRS, YFSETQ. DNA for the CDR3: TGCGCCAGCATGGGGACAGGGACTACCGAGCAGTACTTC. This encodes CASMGTGTTEQYF.

V is TRBV19 and J is TRBJ1-1, with D perhaps matching TRBD1 (6 bases). Germline values: CDR1 LNHDA, CDR2 SQIVND (reference sequence). V gave up 7 bases and J gave up 1 base, with 16 bases separating them. The CDR3 has 15 amino acids. The CDR3 sequence: CASIWGGPGNTEAFF. DNA for the CDR3: TGTGCCAGTATATGGGGGGGGCCAGGGAACACTGAAGCTTTCTTT.

This clone occurred a few times. The genes are TRBV18 and TRBJ1-2, with TRBD1 as a possible D gene (5 bases). The CDR3 sequence is 15 residues long. V lost 2 bases to trimming and J lost 7 bases, with 17 bases between them. Germline loops: CDR1 KGHSH, CDR2 LQKENI. The CDR3 sequence is CASSPTTEVPGGYTF. The CDR3 region has the DNA TGTGCCAGCTCACCAACGACAGAAGTCCCGGGTGGCTACACCTTC.

The chain joins TRBV5-1 to TRBJ2-5, with D possibly TRBD2 on 6 matching bases. TRBJ2-7 matches the DNA end more closely, so the J call is doubtful. Germline CDR1 SGHRS, CDR2 YFSETQ. This CDR3 has 15 residues. CDR3 DNA: TGCGCCAGCAGCTTGGTAGTCGGGAGCTCCTACGAGCAGTACTTC. Encoded protein: CASSLVVGSSYEQYF.

The chain joins TRBV10-3 to TRBJ1-6, with TRBD1 as a possible D gene (5 bases). Trimming took 3 bases from V and 6 from J, leaving 12 bases between them. The CDR3 is made up of 15 amino acids. Germline CDR1 ENHRY, CDR2 SYGVKD. The CDR3 DNA is TGTGCCATCAGTGAAGGCCAGGGATCTAATTCACCCCTCCACTTT. Residues: CAISEGQGSNSPLHF.

Points on this clone: The sample has other DNA sequences that encode this CDR3 too. The gene calls are TRBV5-1 and TRBJ1-1, with D hard to call. CDR1 SGHRS and CDR2 YFSETQ come from the germline V gene. The germline V and J ends were trimmed by 4 bases and 1 base, with 8 bases remaining between them. The length of the CDR3 is 13 residues. CDR3 residues: CASSPTGNTEAFF. CDR3 bases: TGCGCCAGCAGCCCAACGGGGAACACTGAAGCTTTCTTT.

The chain recombines TRBV29-1 with TRBJ1-2; 7 bases map to TRBD1. The junction had 8 bases not matched to a gene; V was cut back by 6 bases and J by 1 base. Germline V lookup: CDR1 SQVTM, CDR2 ANQGSEA. There are 14 residues in the CDR3. CDR3 region: CSVDRTGSNYGYTF. DNA for the CDR3: TGCAGCGTGGACAGGACAGGAAGTAACTATGGCTACACCTTC.

The chain couples TRBV19 to TRBJ1-2, with D perhaps TRBD1 (5 bases). V was cut by 5 bases and J by 5 bases, with 18 bases left in between. The germline V gene encodes CDR1 LNHDA and CDR2 SQIVND (reference sequence). The CDR3 loop spans 15 amino acids. In nucleotides, the CDR3 is TGTGCCAGTAGTTCCACCGGGAGGGGCGGTTATGGCTACACCTTC. Protein product: CASSSTGRGGYGYTF.

V is TRBV5-1 and J is TRBJ1-1; 7 bases match TRBD1. Germline V CDR1 and CDR2: SGHRS, YFSETQ. V was clipped by 4 bases and J by 0 bases; unmatched bases: 3. CDR3 size: 14 residues. The CDR3 DNA sequence: TGCGCCAGCAGCACGGGACAGATGAACACTGAAGCTTTCTTT. Translating gives CASSTGQMNTEAFF. The complete variable domain, with remaining parts taken from reference TRBV5-1 and TRBJ1-1, reads KAGVTQTPRYLIKTRGQQVTLSCSPISGHRSVSWYQQTPGQGLQFLFEYFSETQRNKGNFPGRFSGRQFSNSRSEMNVSTLELGDSALYLCASSTGQMNTEAFFGQGTRLTVV.

The chain recombines TRBV9 with TRBJ2-5, with D perhaps TRBD1 (5 bases). The germline gives CDR1 SGDLS, CDR2 YYNGEE. The CDR3 has 14 residues. Trimming took off 0 bases at V and 5 bases at J, with 11 bases between the two ends. The CDR3 here is CASSVAGASETQYF. CDR3 sequence (DNA): TGTGCCAGCAGCGTAGCTGGGGCCAGTGAGACCCAGTACTTC.